One sample yielded the 27 T cell receptor beta chains listed below, sequenced in a study of type 1 regulatory T cells. TCRdb called the reads again in MiXCR, with one record for every CDR3 protein. The table shows about 60,000 distinct CDR3 sequences, with 62% occurring only once. Their antigens remain unidentified. The sample comprised cultured non-Tr1 T cells, either the whole culture or a sorted T cell fraction (not recorded which). Receptor source: a human donor in good health.

The rearrangement joins TRBV12-3 or TRBV12-4 to TRBJ1-1, with D perhaps matching TRBD1 (5 bases). This CDR3 is built from 15 residues. Trimming stripped 6 bases from V and 2 bases from J, with 16 bases between. DNA for the CDR3: TGTGCCAGCAGAGGAAGAACAAGGGGAAACACTGAAGCTTTCTTT. Its protein product is CASRGRTRGNTEAFF.

The genes are TRBV28 and TRBJ2-6; 7 nucleotides match TRBD1. The germline V gene encodes CDR1 MDHEN and CDR2 SYDVKM. Losses at the gene ends were 5 bases for V and 4 bases for J; bases not matched to a gene: 11. The CDR3 spans 17 residues. The CDR3 nucleotides are TGTGCCAGCAGTCTAGGGGGCCCCCGTAGGGGGGCCAACGTCCTGACTTTC. Translated, it gives CASSLGGPRRGANVLTF.

The chain has TRBV20-1 and TRBJ2-7; perhaps TRBD1 as D (5 bases). There are 12 residues in the CDR3. CDR1 DFQATT and CDR2 SNEGSKA come from the germline V gene (reference sequence). V lost 4 bases and J 6 bases, leaving 13 bases between the germline ends. This CDR3 is CSATREEREQYF. The CDR3, as DNA: TGCAGTGCTACCAGGGAAGAGCGCGAGCAGTACTTC.

This clonotype was found a few times. The chain recombines TRBV7-2 with TRBJ1-5, with 11 bases that match TRBD1. This CDR3 spans 16 amino acids. Germline loops: CDR1 SGHTA, CDR2 FQGNSA. Losses at the gene ends were 3 bases for V and 5 bases for J; bases not matched to a gene: 6. DNA of the CDR3: TGTGCCAGCAGCTTCACTCCGGGACAGGGGGATCAGCCCCAGCATTTT. It translates to CASSFTPGQGDQPQHF. The variable domain in full, with the rest retrieved from reference TRBV7-2 and TRBJ1-5, is GAGVSQSPSNKVTEKGKDVELRCDPISGHTALYWYRQSLGQGLEFLIYFQGNSAPDKSGLPSDRFSAERTGGSVSTLTIQRTQQEDSAVYLCASSFTPGQGDQPQHFGDGTRLSIL.

In DNA, the CDR3 is TGCAGTGCTAGAGGGGGACACCGTAATGAAAAACTGTTTTTT. Protein: CSARGGHRNEKLFF. The genes are TRBV20-1 and TRBJ1-4; a weak D match, TRBD1 (6 bases). The CDR3 runs 14 residues. Germline lookup yields CDR1 DFQATT and CDR2 SNEGSKA (reference sequence). V lost 1 base and J lost 4, with 10 bases in between.

CDR3 in DNA: TGTGCCAGCAGCGGACAGGGGGCTGGTGCTGAAGCTTTCTTT. Amino acids: CASSGQGAGAEAFF. V and J are TRBV12-3 or TRBV12-4 and TRBJ1-1; 11 bases align to TRBD1. J gave up 6 bases and V 6 bases, and 6 bases lay outside the gene matches. There are 14 residues in the CDR3.

The CDR3 DNA sequence: TGCAGTGCTAGAAACCCGCGCAACACAGATACGCAGTATTTT. It codes for CSARNPRNTDTQYF. This chain connects TRBV20-1 to TRBJ2-3; D is ambiguous. Trimming cost V 2 bases and J 2 bases, with 11 bases left between them. Germline CDR1 DFQATT, CDR2 SNEGSKA (reference sequence). The CDR3 is made up of 14 amino acids.

CDR3: CASSPKGPAEAFF. In DNA, the CDR3 is TGTGCCAGCAGCCCGAAAGGACCCGCTGAAGCTTTCTTT. The J gene is TRBJ1-1, the V gene TRBV7-9; D is ambiguous. Germline CDR1 reads SEHNR; CDR2 reads FQNEAQ (reference sequence). The CDR3 is 13 residues long. The V and J ends lost 5 bases and 6 bases respectively, with 13 bases between them.

V and J are TRBV7-2 and TRBJ1-2; 7 nucleotides match TRBD1. This CDR3 is 13 amino acids long. Germline lookup yields CDR1 SGHTA and CDR2 FQGNSA. Trimming at V came to 5 bases and at J to 7 bases, leaving 7 bases not matched to a gene. CDR3 bases: TGTGCCAGCAGCCCAAGGGGACAGCTTGGCTACACCTTC. Amino acids: CASSPRGQLGYTF.

The count of this clonotype is one. The rearrangement joins TRBV5-1 to TRBJ2-7; the match to TRBD1 covers 8 bases. Germline lookup yields CDR1 SGHRS and CDR2 YFSETQ. There are 13 residues in the CDR3. J lost 2 bases, V lost 6 bases, and 4 bases had no gene match. CDR3 coding DNA: TGCGCCAGCAACCCGGGACAGGCCTACGAGCAGTACTTC. Its protein product is CASNPGQAYEQYF.

This chain connects TRBV7-2 to TRBJ2-1; D might be TRBD1 (6 bases). Trimming removed 7 bases from V and 13 bases from J, with 20 bases in between. CDR1 and CDR2 (germline): SGHTA, FQGNSA. This CDR3 is built from 13 residues. The CDR3 region has the DNA TGTGCCAGCACTACAGACAGGTTTTCTTCCCAGTTCTTC. It yields the protein CASTTDRFSSQFF. Full variable domain (outside the CDR3, taken from reference TRBV7-2 and TRBJ2-1): GAGVSQSPSNKVTEKGKDVELRCDPISGHTALYWYRQSLGQGLEFLIYFQGNSAPDKSGLPSDRFSAERTGGSVSTLTIQRTQQEDSAVYLCASTTDRFSSQFFGPGTRLTVL.

This clonotype has a handful of counts. V gene TRBV10-2 combines with J gene TRBJ2-1; 8 bases match TRBD2. CDR3 size: 17 residues. Germline loops: CDR1 WSHSY, CDR2 SAAADI. Germline trimming cut 2 bases from V and 4 bases from J; bases unmatched to any gene: 10. The CDR3 DNA sequence: TGCGCCAGCAGTGAGCCCAGACTAGCGTTTATGTACAATGAGCAGTTCTTC. This gives the protein CASSEPRLAFMYNEQFF.

This clonotype turned up a few times. The chain recombines TRBV5-1 with TRBJ2-1, with 9 positions matching TRBD1. The CDR3 has 15 residues. The germline V gene encodes CDR1 SGHRS and CDR2 YFSETQ. V was clipped by 2 bases and J by 8 bases; unmatched bases: 8. CDR3 nucleotides: TGCGCCAGCAGCTTCCGGGACAGGGTTGTCGATGAGCAGTTCTTC. Protein: CASSFRDRVVDEQFF.

The chain links TRBV20-1 to TRBJ2-1, with 7 bases that match TRBD2. V lost 7 bases to trimming and J lost 0 bases; unmatched junction nucleotides: 3. CDR1 is DFQATT, CDR2 SNEGSKA, per germline (reference sequence). The CDR3 contains 13 residues. The CDR3 loop reads CSVGGSSYNEQFF. The CDR3, as DNA: TGCAGTGTTGGCGGGAGCTCCTACAATGAGCAGTTCTTC.

This clonotype was observed a few times. The chain employs TRBV12-3 or TRBV12-4 and TRBJ2-2; 8 bases are a match to TRBD2. The CDR3 has 16 amino acids. V was pared by 3 bases and J by 4 bases, with 7 bases of the junction left unmatched. The CDR3 reads CASSFLAGGITGELFF. CDR3 in DNA: TGTGCCAGCAGTTTTTTGGCGGGAGGTATCACCGGGGAGCTGTTTTTT.

The chain carries TRBV15 and TRBJ2-7, with D maybe TRBD1 (6 bases). The CDR3 is 15 residues long. The germline V gene has CDR1 LNHNV and CDR2 YYDKDF (reference sequence). V was trimmed by 2 bases and J by 5 bases, leaving 16 bases between them. The chain's CDR3 is CATSRFGQPLNEQYF. Written as DNA, the CDR3 is TGTGCCACCAGCAGATTTGGACAGCCCCTGAACGAGCAGTACTTC.

The chain uses TRBV19 and TRBJ1-2; 9 bases align to TRBD1. The length of the CDR3 is 13 residues. V trimming: 6 bases; J trimming: 8 bases; junction bases outside the gene matches: 7. Germline V CDR1 and CDR2: LNHDA, SQIVND (reference sequence). CDR3 in DNA: TGTGCCAGTAGAACAGGGGGCTGGTACGGCTACACCTTC. Translated, it gives CASRTGGWYGYTF.

This clonotype was detected ten times or more. V gene TRBV29-1 combines with J gene TRBJ2-1; possible D gene TRBD2, 6 bases. Deletions cut 5 bases from V and 8 bases from J, with 10 bases between. Germline CDR1 SQVTM, CDR2 ANQGSEA. This CDR3 spans 11 amino acids. CDR3 loop: CSVLLAHEQFF. DNA for the CDR3: TGCAGCGTTCTCCTAGCGCATGAGCAGTTCTTC.

The rearrangement uses TRBV7-3 and TRBJ2-5, with a tentative D call TRBD1 (8 bases). CDR3 length: 13 residues. Germline V gives CDR1 SGHTA, CDR2 FQGTGA. Trimming took off 2 bases at V and 9 bases at J, with 13 bases between the two ends. The CDR3 sequence: CASSLSAGQAQYF. The CDR3 bases are TGTGCCAGCAGCTTATCAGCGGGACAGGCCCAGTACTTC.

In this sample, this clonotype turned up a few times. V and J are TRBV6-6 and TRBJ1-1; D not resolved. V was shortened by 7 bases and J by 1 base, with 10 bases between the two germline ends. Germline CDR1 and CDR2: MNHNY and SVGAGI (reference sequence). This CDR3 comprises 13 residues. The CDR3 protein is CASTVTRNTEAFF. The DNA for the CDR3 is TGTGCCAGCACCGTCACCCGGAACACTGAAGCTTTCTTT.

This rearrangement joins TRBV6-5 to TRBJ2-1, with 10 nucleotides matching TRBD2. CDR3 length: 13 residues. Trimming took 6 bases from V and 15 from J; bases not matched to a gene: 11. CDR1 is MNHEY and CDR2 is SVGAGI in the germline V gene. CDR3 sequence: CASSPPSGSGVFF. In DNA, the CDR3 is TGTGCCAGCAGCCCTCCTAGCGGGAGTGGGGTGTTCTTC.

This clonotype was seen more than once but under ten times. The chain is built from TRBV6-5 and TRBJ1-1, with 9 bases matching TRBD1. The CDR3 length is 16 residues. CDR1 and CDR2 (germline): MNHEY, SVGAGI. Trimming took 2 bases from V and 7 from J; bases not matched to a gene: 11. The CDR3 is CASSYDPGTGLIEAFF. CDR3 bases: TGTGCCAGCAGTTACGACCCCGGGACAGGGTTGATTGAAGCTTTCTTT.

DNA for the CDR3: TGTGCCAGCAGCGTAGCTATGGGGGGAAGCTCTGGAAACACCATATATTTT. Translated: CASSVAMGGSSGNTIYF. The V call is TRBV9, the J call TRBJ1-3, with D perhaps matching TRBD1 (5 bases). Germline CDR1 is SGDLS and CDR2 is YYNGEE. V lost 0 bases and J 0 bases, leaving 13 bases between the germline ends. The CDR3 has 17 amino acids.

This clonotype showed up many times. J is TRBJ2-5 and V is TRBV2; D gene unclear. CDR1 SNHLY and CDR2 FYNNEI come from the germline V gene. V dropped 3 bases and J dropped 2 bases, with 4 bases sitting between them. CDR3 length: 12 residues. The CDR3 sequence: CASSDRQETQYF. The CDR3 region has the DNA TGTGCCAGCAGTGACCGGCAAGAGACCCAGTACTTC.

The chain links TRBV18 to TRBJ1-2; the D is unclear. V gave up 1 base and J gave up 8 bases, with 11 bases separating them. CDR1 KGHSH and CDR2 LQKENI come from the germline V gene. The CDR3 is made up of 13 amino acids. CDR3 nucleotides: TGTGCCAGCTCACCACTCGGGGATGTCGGCTACACCTTC. Its translation is CASSPLGDVGYTF.

This clonotype was seen only a few times. V and J are TRBV7-2 and TRBJ2-7, with TRBD2 as a possible D gene (5 bases). V lost 2 bases, J lost 9 bases, and 20 bases lay in between. Germline assignment: CDR1 SGHTA and CDR2 FQGNSA. This CDR3 is built from 15 residues. The DNA of the CDR3 is TGTGCCAGCAGCTTAACCCTAGCTCTCGAAACGGCGCAGTACTTC. This encodes CASSLTLALETAQYF.

This clonotype was observed once. V gene TRBV20-1 combines with J gene TRBJ2-3; either TRBD1 or TRBD2 may fit D (5 bases each). V lost 4 bases and J 9 bases, leaving 17 bases between the germline ends. The germline gives CDR1 DFQATT, CDR2 SNEGSKA (reference sequence). The CDR3 has 13 residues. The CDR3 is CSAKPLQGETQYF. CDR3 DNA sequence: TGCAGTGCTAAACCTTTGCAGGGAGAAACGCAGTATTTT.